Listed below are T cell receptor beta chains from one sample, sequenced in a study of T cells after yellow fever vaccination. A single record per CDR3 protein comes from TCRdb applying MiXCR to the 5' RACE reads. The repertoire holds 350,000 to 450,000 distinct CDR3 sequences, approximately 18% seen once, with roughly a sixth in the top ten. The sample here was PBMCs, taken before the yellow fever booster vaccination. The receptors derive from a man aged 18 to 29 who received the YFV17D yellow fever vaccine. Both conserved end residues are part of each CDR3. A D gene is named only where the DNA matches it firmly. A row's size may be missing; if present it is once, few, many or a size class.

>-|TRBJ2-6|TRBV5-1|14|many
TGCGCCAGCAGCTGGTACAGCGGGGCCAACGTCCTGACTTTC
CASSWYSGANVLTF
>TRBD1|TRBJ2-5|TRBV5-1|13|few
TGCGCCACCCGACAGGGTCCACGAGAGACCCAGTACTTC
CATRQGPRETQYF
>-|TRBJ2-4|TRBV19|15|-
TGTGCCAGTAAGGTCCCCGGGGGAGCCAAAAACATTCAGTACTTC
CASKVPGGAKNIQYF
>TRBD1|TRBJ1-4|TRBV4-3|16|few
TGCGCCAGCAGCCAAGGACCAGGACAGGCTAATGAAAAACTGTTTTTT
CASSQGPGQANEKLFF
>-|TRBJ1-1|TRBV6-5|13|few
TGTGCCAGCAGATACCAAACGGGCGCTGAAGCTTTCTTT
CASRYQTGAEAFF
>-|TRBJ2-1|TRBV10-3|14|few
TGTGCCGCCACCCGGGATGGGGAGTACAATGAGCAGTTCTTC
CAATRDGEYNEQFF
>-|TRBJ2-5|TRBV29-1|12|-
TGCAGCGTTGGGGACATCCAAGAGACCCAGTACTTC
CSVGDIQETQYF
>-|TRBJ1-4|TRBV12-3/TRBV12-4|13|few
TGTGCCAGCAGTTTGGGGGGGTTTGAAAAACTGTTTTTT
CASSLGGFEKLFF
>-|TRBJ2-3|TRBV4-1|15|many
TGCGCCAGCAGCCAACAGGCTTTGAGCACAGATACGCAGTATTTT
CASSQQALSTDTQYF
>TRBD1|TRBJ1-4|TRBV4-2|16|many
TGTGCCAGCAGCCAAGATGCGGGGACAGGGGGTGAAAAACTGTTTTTT
CASSQDAGTGGEKLFF
>-|TRBJ2-3|TRBV12-3/TRBV12-4|14|-
TGTGCCAGCAGACCGGGACTTTCCACAGATACGCAGTATTTT
CASRPGLSTDTQYF
>-|TRBJ2-2|TRBV18|13|-
TGTGCCAGCTCACCTTACGATGGCGGGGAGCTGTTTTTT
CASSPYDGGELFF
>-|TRBJ1-1|TRBV28|13|-
TGTGCCAGCAGCTCCGGGGCTTACACTGAAGCTTTCTTT
CASSSGAYTEAFF
>-|TRBJ1-2|TRBV28|13|few
TGTGCCAGCAGTGTGGGACGGAGTGGAGGCTACACCTTC
CASSVGRSGGYTF
>-|TRBJ2-6|TRBV6-2/TRBV6-3|15|few
TGTGCCAGCAGTCCCCTAGGGGCTGGGGCCAACGTCCTGACTTTC
CASSPLGAGANVLTF
>-|TRBJ1-1|TRBV18|15|-
TGTGCCAGCTCACCAGGAGGGATTTGGAACACTGAAGCTTTCTTT
CASSPGGIWNTEAFF
>-|TRBJ1-1|TRBV6-5|18|few
TGTGCCAGCAGACCACGCAAAGAGGGGCTGTGGATGAACACTGAAGCTTTCTTT
CASRPRKEGLWMNTEAFF
>TRBD2|TRBJ2-2|TRBV7-8|15|-
TGTGCCAGCGCCTTATTTGCGGGGGTGGCCGGGGAGCTGTTTTTT
CASALFAGVAGELFF
>-|TRBJ2-3|TRBV7-2|12|many
TGTGCCAGCAGCCCGCCTACAGATACGCAGTATTTT
CASSPPTDTQYF
>-|TRBJ1-1|TRBV6-6|11|many
TGTGCCAGCAGCCCCGTAACTGAAGCTTTCTTT
CASSPVTEAFF
>-|TRBJ2-5|TRBV6-2/TRBV6-3|14|-
TGTGCCAGCAGTTATGGGGTGTACCAAGAGACCCAGTACTTC
CASSYGVYQETQYF
>-|TRBJ2-5|TRBV9|14|few
TGTGCCAGCAGCCTTGGGGGGGGCTATGAGACCCAGTACTTC
CASSLGGGYETQYF
>TRBD2|TRBJ2-7|TRBV7-9|16|few
TGTGCCAGCAGCTTAGCGGTGAGCGGGGGGGCCTACGAGCAGTACTTC
CASSLAVSGGAYEQYF
>TRBD2|TRBJ2-2|TRBV7-8|15|many
TGTGCCAGCAGCTTAGGCGGGGGATACACCGGGGAGCTGTTTTTT
CASSLGGGYTGELFF
>TRBD2|TRBJ2-3|TRBV12-3/TRBV12-4|16|few
TGTGCCAGCAGTCCCGCGTGGGGCGGGGGGGATAATACGCAGTATTTT
CASSPAWGGGDNTQYF
>TRBD2|TRBJ2-2|TRBV7-2|15|few
TGTGCCAGCAGCTTAGCGCGGGGGTTAGGCGGGGAGCTGTTTTTT
CASSLARGLGGELFF
>TRBD2|TRBJ2-5|TRBV2|15|-
TGTGCCAGCAGGCCGGGACTAGCAGACCAAGAGACCCAGTACTTC
CASRPGLADQETQYF
>-|TRBJ1-1|TRBV4-1|14|-
TGCGCCAGCAGGCGAAAAGGGGCGAACACTGAAGCTTTCTTT
CASRRKGANTEAFF
>-|TRBJ1-2|TRBV11-1|14|-
TGTGCCAGCAGCTTCCACCGGGCGAACTATGGCTACACCTTC
CASSFHRANYGYTF
>-|TRBJ1-6|TRBV28|12|once
TGTGCCAGCAGTAGGGAGGATTCACCCCTCCACTTT
CASSREDSPLHF